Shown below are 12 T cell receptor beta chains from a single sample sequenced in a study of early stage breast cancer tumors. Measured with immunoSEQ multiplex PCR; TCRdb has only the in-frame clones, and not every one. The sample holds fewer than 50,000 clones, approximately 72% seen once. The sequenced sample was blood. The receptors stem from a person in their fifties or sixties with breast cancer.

The CDR3 DNA follows: TGCGCCAGCGGCCGAGGACAGGGGGCAGGCACTGAAGCTTTCTTT. As protein: CASGRGQGAGTEAFF. The V gene is TRBV5-1, the J gene TRBJ1-1, with 11 positions matching TRBD1. The CDR3 spans 15 residues. Germline V gives CDR1 SGHRS, CDR2 YFSETQ. The V and J ends lost 7 bases and 4 bases, in that order; junction bases with no gene match: 9. Combining the CDR3 with reference TRBV5-1 and TRBJ1-1 gives the whole variable domain KAGVTQTPRYLIKTRGQQVTLSCSPISGHRSVSWYQQTPGQGLQFLFEYFSETQRNKGNFPGRFSGRQFSNSRSEMNVSTLELGDSALYLCASGRGQGAGTEAFFGQGTRLTVV.

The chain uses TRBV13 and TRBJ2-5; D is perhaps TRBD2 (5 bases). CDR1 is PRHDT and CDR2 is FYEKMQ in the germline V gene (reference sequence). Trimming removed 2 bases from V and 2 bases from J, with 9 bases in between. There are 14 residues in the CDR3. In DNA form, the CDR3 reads TGTGCCAGCAGCTTAACAGCGGCGCAAGAGACCCAGTACTTC. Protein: CASSLTAAQETQYF. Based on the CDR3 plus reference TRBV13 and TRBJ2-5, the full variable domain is AAGVIQSPRHLIKEKRETATLKCYPIPRHDTVYWYQQGPGQDPQFLISFYEKMQSDKGSIPDRFSAQQFSDYHSELNMSSLELGDSALYFCASSLTAAQETQYFGPGTRLLVL.

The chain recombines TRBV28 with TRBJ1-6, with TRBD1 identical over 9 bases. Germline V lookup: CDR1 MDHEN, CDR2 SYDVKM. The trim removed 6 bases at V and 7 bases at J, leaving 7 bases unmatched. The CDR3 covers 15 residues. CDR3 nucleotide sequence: TGTGCCAGCAGCCACCACAGGGGGCAAAATTCACCCCTCCACTTT. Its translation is CASSHHRGQNSPLHF.

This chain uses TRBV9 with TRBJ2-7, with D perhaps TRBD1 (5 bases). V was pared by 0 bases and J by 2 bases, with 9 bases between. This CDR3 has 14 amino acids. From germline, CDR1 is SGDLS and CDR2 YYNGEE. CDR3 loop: CASSVAGQAYEQYF. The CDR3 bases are TGTGCCAGCAGCGTAGCAGGACAAGCCTACGAGCAGTACTTC.

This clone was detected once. CDR3 nucleotide sequence: TGTGCCAGTAGTAATGAGGCGGGTCCATCCTACAATGAGCAGTTCTTC. Its protein product is CASSNEAGPSYNEQFF. This chain connects TRBV19 to TRBJ2-1; D might be TRBD2 (5 bases). Trimming removed 4 bases from V and 1 base from J, with 14 bases in between. The CDR3 covers 16 residues. CDR1 LNHDA and CDR2 SQIVND come from the germline V gene (reference sequence).

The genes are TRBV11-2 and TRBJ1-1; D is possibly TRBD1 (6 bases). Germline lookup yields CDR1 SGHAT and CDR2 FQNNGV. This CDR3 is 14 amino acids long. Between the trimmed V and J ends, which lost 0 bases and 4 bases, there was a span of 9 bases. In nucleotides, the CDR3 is TGTGCCAGCAGCTTAGATGGACAGTCCACTGAAGCTTTCTTT. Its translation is CASSLDGQSTEAFF.

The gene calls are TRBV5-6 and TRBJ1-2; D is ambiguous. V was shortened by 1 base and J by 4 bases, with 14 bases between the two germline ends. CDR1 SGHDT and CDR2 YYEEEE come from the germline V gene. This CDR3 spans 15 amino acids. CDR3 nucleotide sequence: TGTGCCAGCAGCTTGTATCCGGGTAGTAGCTATGGCTACACCTTC. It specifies CASSLYPGSSYGYTF.

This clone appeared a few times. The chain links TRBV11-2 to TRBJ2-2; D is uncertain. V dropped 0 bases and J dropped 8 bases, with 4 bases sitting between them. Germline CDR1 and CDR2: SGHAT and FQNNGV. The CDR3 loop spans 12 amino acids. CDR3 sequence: CASSLDRGELFF. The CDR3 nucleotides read TGTGCCAGCAGCTTAGATCGTGGGGAGCTGTTTTTT.

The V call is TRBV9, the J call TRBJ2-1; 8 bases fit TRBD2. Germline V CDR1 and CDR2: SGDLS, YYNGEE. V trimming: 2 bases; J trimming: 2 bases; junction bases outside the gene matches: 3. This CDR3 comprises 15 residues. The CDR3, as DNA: TGTGCCAGCAGCGTGGGCGGGGGGACCTACAATGAGCAGTTCTTC. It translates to CASSVGGGTYNEQFF.

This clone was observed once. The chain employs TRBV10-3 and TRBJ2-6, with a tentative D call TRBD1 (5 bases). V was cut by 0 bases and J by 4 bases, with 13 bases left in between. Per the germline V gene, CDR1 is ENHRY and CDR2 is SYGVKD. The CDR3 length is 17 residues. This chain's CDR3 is CAISESTVGAGANVLTF. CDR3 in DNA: TGTGCCATCAGTGAGTCGACTGTAGGGGCCGGGGCCAACGTCCTGACTTTC.

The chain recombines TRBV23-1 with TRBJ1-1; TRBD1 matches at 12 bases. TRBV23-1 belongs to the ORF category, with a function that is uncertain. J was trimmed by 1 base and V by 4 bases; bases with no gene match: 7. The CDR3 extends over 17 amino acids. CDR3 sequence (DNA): TGCGCCAGCAGTCGGAGAGAGGGACAGGGGGCGAACACTGAAGCTTTCTTT. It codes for CASSRREGQGANTEAFF.

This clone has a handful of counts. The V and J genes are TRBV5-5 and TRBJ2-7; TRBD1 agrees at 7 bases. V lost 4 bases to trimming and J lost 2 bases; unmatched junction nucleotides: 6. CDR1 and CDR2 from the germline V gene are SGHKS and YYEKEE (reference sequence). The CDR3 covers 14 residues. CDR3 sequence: CASSPGRGTYEQYF. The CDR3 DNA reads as TGTGCCAGCAGCCCGGGCAGGGGGACCTACGAGCAGTACTTC.